Presented here are 18 T cell receptor beta chains from one specimen sequenced in a study of T cell responses to AZD1222 COVID-19 vaccine. The protocol was immunoSEQ multiplex PCR, while the TCRdb copy is restricted to in-frame clones and leaves out a portion. The data hold 77,000 or so clones, with around 87% observed a single time. Source: peripheral blood, taken 28 days after the second AZD1222 dose. All receptors come from an adult who received the AZD1222 COVID-19 vaccine.

This sequence joins TRBV5-6 and TRBJ1-2; unclear D gene. There are 15 residues in the CDR3. The V gene lost 4 bases and the J gene lost 0 bases, with 13 bases spanning the gap. Germline V gene data show CDR1 as SGHDT and CDR2 as YYEEEE. The CDR3 DNA sequence: TGTGCCAGCAGCCCACAAAGGCGAACTAACTATGGCTACACCTTC. It encodes CASSPQRRTNYGYTF.

V is TRBV29-1 and J is TRBJ1-1; TRBD1 is a possible D gene (6 bases). Trimming shortened V by 3 bases and J by 6 bases, and 14 bases separated the two germline ends. Germline lookup yields CDR1 SQVTM and CDR2 ANQGSEA. The CDR3 contains 13 residues. The CDR3 DNA is TGCAGCGTTGATCGGGGGGCCACCTCTGAAGCTTTCTTT. Protein sequence: CSVDRGATSEAFF.

V and J are TRBV7-2 and TRBJ2-1; 7 bases match TRBD2. From germline, CDR1 is SGHTA and CDR2 FQGNSA. Germline trimming cut 5 bases from V and 3 bases from J; bases unmatched to any gene: 10. CDR3 length equals 16 residues. CDR3 in amino acids: CASSRRLATIYNEQFF. The CDR3, as DNA: TGTGCCAGCAGCAGGAGACTAGCCACTATCTACAATGAGCAGTTCTTC.

The chain carries TRBV19 and TRBJ2-2; D remains unclear. Between the trimmed V and J ends, which lost 7 bases and 5 bases, there was a span of 17 bases. The CDR3 contains 15 residues. Germline loops: CDR1 LNHDA, CDR2 SQIVND (reference sequence). CDR3 loop: CASTSREGYTGELFF. The CDR3, as DNA: TGTGCCAGTACATCCAGAGAAGGATATACCGGGGAGCTGTTTTTT.

V gene TRBV16 combines with J gene TRBJ2-1; 10 bases match TRBD2. Trimming took 1 base from V and 6 from J; bases not matched to a gene: 3. This CDR3 region has 15 residues. Germline CDR1 reads KGHSY; CDR2 reads FQNENV. The CDR3 DNA is TGTGCCAGCAGCCAATGGCCTAGCGGGGGCAATGAGCAGTTCTTC. Its translation: CASSQWPSGGNEQFF.

The chain joins TRBV7-9 to TRBJ1-4, with no clear D. The CDR3 consists of 16 residues. From germline, CDR1 is SEHNR and CDR2 FQNEAQ (reference sequence). V lost 0 bases to trimming and J lost 5 bases, with 13 bases between them. The CDR3 DNA sequence: TGTGCCAGCAGCTTAGCGATGGGGAACCCCAATGAAAAACTGTTTTTT. Its translation: CASSLAMGNPNEKLFF.

The chain joins TRBV4-2 to TRBJ2-2, with 12 bases lining up with TRBD2. The V segment lost 2 bases and the J segment 6 bases; nucleotides outside the gene matches: 4. Germline lookup yields CDR1 LGHNA and CDR2 YNFKEQ. The length of the CDR3 is 16 residues. DNA of the CDR3: TGTGCCAGCAGCCAAACCTCTAGCGGGGGGGCCGGGGAGCTGTTTTTT. Protein sequence: CASSQTSSGGAGELFF.

The chain is built from TRBV5-4 and TRBJ2-3, with D unresolved. Germline values: CDR1 SGHNT, CDR2 YYREEE (reference sequence). The CDR3 is 12 amino acids. V lost 3 bases to trimming and J lost 7 bases, with 9 bases between them. The CDR3 DNA follows: TGTGCCAGCAGCTCTGAATTCTATACGCAGTATTTT. This translates into CASSSEFYTQYF.

The chain is built from TRBV5-1 and TRBJ2-5; tentatively, D is TRBD1 (5 bases). Per germline, CDR1 SGHRS and CDR2 YFSETQ. This CDR3 region has 16 residues. The V and J ends lost 3 bases and 1 base respectively, with 16 bases between them. This chain's CDR3 is CASSSTQGVGQETQYF. The CDR3 nucleotides read TGCGCCAGCAGCTCAACCCAGGGTGTCGGCCAAGAGACCCAGTACTTC.

The V call is TRBV25-1, the J call TRBJ1-2; a possible D gene is TRBD1 (5 bases). The length of the CDR3 is 15 residues. CDR1 is MGHDK, CDR2 SYGVNS, per germline. Trimming pared 6 bases from V and 6 bases from J, leaving 20 bases between. CDR3 nucleotides: TGTGCCAGCAGCGAAACGGTTGCGGGGCCCGATGGCTACACCTTC. It translates to CASSETVAGPDGYTF.

This rearrangement joins TRBV11-1 to TRBJ2-1; 14 bases line up with TRBD2. The CDR3 is 16 residues long. Germline V lookup: CDR1 SGHAT, CDR2 FQDESV (reference sequence). V was pared by 6 bases and J by 8 bases, with 9 bases of the junction left unmatched. The CDR3 here is CASSILTSGGADEQFF. The CDR3 region has the DNA TGTGCCAGCAGTATACTGACTAGCGGGGGGGCAGATGAGCAGTTCTTC.

V is TRBV3-1 (or the pseudogene TRBV3-2) and J is TRBJ2-1; D uncertain. Germline-derived CDR1 and CDR2 are LGHDT and YNNKEL (reference sequence). Trimming took 6 bases from V and 0 from J, leaving 12 bases between them. This CDR3 is 15 amino acids long. CDR3 in DNA: TGTGCCAGCAGGGGTGGGCGCAGCTCCTACAATGAGCAGTTCTTC. It is translated as CASRGGRSSYNEQFF.

This chain connects TRBV7-9 to TRBJ1-4; possible D gene TRBD1, 5 bases. V was cut by 4 bases and J by 5 bases, with 14 bases left in between. This CDR3 is built from 15 residues. In germline, CDR1 is SEHNR, CDR2 FQNEAQ (reference sequence). CDR3 sequence reads: CASSSLGLPNEKLFF. The CDR3 region has the DNA TGTGCCAGCAGCTCCCTGGGACTACCAAATGAAAAACTGTTTTTT.

This chain joins TRBV11-2 and TRBJ1-1; TRBD1 is a possible D gene (6 bases). The CDR3 has 15 residues. V lost 7 bases to trimming and J lost 1 base, with 16 bases between them. CDR1 and CDR2 from the germline V gene are SGHAT and FQNNGV. The CDR3 protein is CASTPGGTGNTEAFF. CDR3 nucleotide sequence: TGTGCCAGCACCCCCGGGGGCACGGGGAACACTGAAGCTTTCTTT.

J is TRBJ2-3 and V is TRBV28; the D gene is possibly TRBD2 (6 bases). Trimming pared 3 bases from V and 1 base from J, leaving 8 bases between. Per the germline V gene, CDR1 is MDHEN and CDR2 is SYDVKM. The CDR3 totals 14 residues. CDR3: CASSFERGTDTQYF. As DNA, the CDR3 is TGTGCCAGCAGTTTCGAGCGGGGCACAGATACGCAGTATTTT.

This rearrangement joins TRBV2 to TRBJ2-5; D not resolved. V was trimmed by 3 bases and J by 4 bases, leaving 3 bases between them. The CDR3 loop spans 11 amino acids. CDR1 and CDR2 from the germline V gene are SNHLY and FYNNEI. The CDR3 DNA sequence: TGTGCCAGCAGTGAGGGAGAGACCCAGTACTTC. It yields the protein CASSEGETQYF.

The chain is built from TRBV12-1 and TRBJ1-5; whether TRBD1, the table's D call, matches the DNA was not checked. TRBV12-1 is reported as a pseudogene. The CDR3 length is 13 residues. CDR3 in DNA: TGTGCCAGCATTGACAGGGGAACTCAGCCCCAGCATTTT. Translation: CASIDRGTQPQHF.

The chain combines TRBV7-2 with TRBJ1-4; D is perhaps TRBD1 (6 bases). The CDR3 runs to 15 residues. Germline V gives CDR1 SGHTA, CDR2 FQGNSA. The V end lost 1 base, the J end lost 5 bases, and 11 bases lay between the germline ends. CDR3: CASSLGRGGNEKLFF. CDR3 in DNA: TGTGCCAGCAGCTTAGGAAGGGGGGGGAATGAAAAACTGTTTTTT.